Listed below are T cell receptor beta chains from one sample, sequenced in a study of cytomegalovirus exposure and HLA in healthy donors. The repertoire was sequenced with immunoSEQ multiplex PCR; TCRdb's copy has only in-frame clones and lacks some. The sample holds about 160,000 clones, more than 75% seen once. Specimen: PBMCs. Receptors originate from a young man in good health and CMV-seronegative. The CDR3 runs from the conserved cysteine through the conserved F or W. The D gene is left open where the match is weak.

j_call v_call d_call cdr3_aa
TRBJ2-3 TRBV6-1 NA CASSGTVSDTQYF
TRBJ1-2 TRBV19 TRBD1 CASSNPGQGVGGYTF
TRBJ2-1 TRBV6-5 TRBD1 CASKDRDSLWNEQFF
TRBJ1-6 TRBV11-2 NA CASSLRPGYNSPLHF
TRBJ2-3 TRBV27 NA CASSKSGQAGDTQYF
TRBJ2-7 TRBV28 NA CASSWASGPGEYEQYF
TRBJ2-1 TRBV1 NA CTSSQRGPGNEQFF
TRBJ2-3 TRBV12-5 TRBD1 CASGLTGDGTDTQYF
TRBJ2-3 TRBV11-3 TRBD2 CASSLLAGDAYTQYF
TRBJ2-7 TRBV5-4 TRBD1 CASSFGTGSYEQYF
TRBJ2-3 TRBV7-8 TRBD2 CASSTWTSGYTDTQYF
TRBJ2-7 TRBV18 NA CASSPGGQSYEQYF
TRBJ1-1 TRBV4-3 TRBD1 CASSQDSGQGRTEAFF
TRBJ1-2 TRBV7-9 TRBD1 CASSPGQGVDGYTF
TRBJ2-3 TRBV7-8 TRBD1 CASSSVQGGTDTQYF
TRBJ2-7 TRBV6-5 TRBD2 CASSYKWLAESYEQYF
TRBJ1-4 TRBV7-8 NA CASSFGQGSNEKLFF
TRBJ2-2 TRBV10-3 NA CAISAQTGNTGELFF
TRBJ1-5 TRBV6-5 NA CASSYGLNQPQHF
TRBJ1-5 TRBV7-8 TRBD1 CASSLETGGFSQPQHF
TRBJ1-6 TRBV15 TRBD1 CATSRDRQTTYNSPLHF
TRBJ1-2 TRBV28 TRBD1 CASRGDSTYGYTF
TRBJ2-1 TRBV4-1 TRBD1 CASSQIPAGTGSLDEQFF
TRBJ1-5 TRBV6-4 NA CASSEAGDSQPQHF
TRBJ1-2 TRBV2 NA CASSKGGVSNYGYTF
TRBJ1-3 TRBV5-1 TRBD1 CASSQTGGWDTIYF